This TCR beta chain was captured in a study of blood T cells in healthy people across ages. Study information: About one barcoded TCR beta cDNA was captured per two T cells.

Study-wide results and caveats: The recorded TCR beta diversity per million T cells decreased in a roughly linear manner with age. The study found more naive CD4+ cells and higher diversity in long-lived than aged donors.

Only a few counts were recorded for this clonotype. Its antigen is as yet unknown. For the second PCR, which ran for roughly 7 to 11 cycles, a sample-barcoded 5' primer and a J-beta primer mix were used. Template switching added a 12-random-nucleotide identifier to every cDNA molecule. TCRdb re-called the 5' RACE reads with MiXCR, one entry per CDR3 protein. In the table there are 1.4 million to 1.5 million distinct CDR3 sequences, about 43% of which are singletons. The CDR3 is 14 residues long. Germline V gene lookup returns CDR1 SGHTA and CDR2 FQGNSA. V was clipped by 8 bases and J by 5 bases; unmatched bases: 10.

The sequenced sample was blood. The chain recombines TRBV7-2 with TRBJ2-3, with 7 bases that match TRBD2. The receptor was isolated from a young woman in good health. The CDR3 is CASGRGIKGDTQYF. The CDR3 bases are TGTGCCAGCGGGAGGGGAATAAAGGGAGATACGCAGTATTTT.